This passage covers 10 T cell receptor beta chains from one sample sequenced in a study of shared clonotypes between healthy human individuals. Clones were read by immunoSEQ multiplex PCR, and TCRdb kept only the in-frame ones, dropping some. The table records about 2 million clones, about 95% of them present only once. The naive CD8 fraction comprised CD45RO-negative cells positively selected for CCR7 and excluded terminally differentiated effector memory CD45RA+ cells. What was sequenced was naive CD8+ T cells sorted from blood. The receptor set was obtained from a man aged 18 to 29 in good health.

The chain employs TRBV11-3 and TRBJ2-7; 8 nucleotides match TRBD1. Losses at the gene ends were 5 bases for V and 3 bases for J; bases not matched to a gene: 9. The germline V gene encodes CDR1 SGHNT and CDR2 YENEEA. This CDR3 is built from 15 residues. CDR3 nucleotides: TGTGCCAGCAGCACCCGGACAGGGAGGAACTACGAGCAGTACTTC. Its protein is CASSTRTGRNYEQYF.

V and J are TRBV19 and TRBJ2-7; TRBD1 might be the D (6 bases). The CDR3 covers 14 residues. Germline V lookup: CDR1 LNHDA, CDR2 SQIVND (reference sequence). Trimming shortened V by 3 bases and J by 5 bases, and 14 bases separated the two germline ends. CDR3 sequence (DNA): TGTGCCAGTAGTATCGGAGCAGGGGCCCACGAGCAGTACTTC. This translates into CASSIGAGAHEQYF.

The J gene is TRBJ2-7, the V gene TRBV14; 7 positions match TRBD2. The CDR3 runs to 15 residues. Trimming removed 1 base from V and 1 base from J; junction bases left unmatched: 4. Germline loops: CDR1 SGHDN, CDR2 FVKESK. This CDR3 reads CASSQGSGPSYEQYF. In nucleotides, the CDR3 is TGTGCCAGCAGCCAAGGTAGCGGGCCTTCCTACGAGCAGTACTTC.

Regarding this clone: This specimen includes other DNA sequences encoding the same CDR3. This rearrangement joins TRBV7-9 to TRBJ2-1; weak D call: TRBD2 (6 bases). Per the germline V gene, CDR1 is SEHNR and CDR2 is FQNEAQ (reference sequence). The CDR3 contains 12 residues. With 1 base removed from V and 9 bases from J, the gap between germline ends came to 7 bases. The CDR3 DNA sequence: TGTGCCAGCAGCTTAGACGGGAGTGAGCAGTTCTTC. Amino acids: CASSLDGSEQFF.

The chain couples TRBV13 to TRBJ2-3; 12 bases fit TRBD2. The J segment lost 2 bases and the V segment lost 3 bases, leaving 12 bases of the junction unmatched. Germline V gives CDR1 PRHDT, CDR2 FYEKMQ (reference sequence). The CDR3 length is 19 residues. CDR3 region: CASSFSLAGGPKSTDTQYF. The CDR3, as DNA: TGTGCCAGCAGCTTTAGTCTAGCGGGGGGGCCCAAATCCACAGATACGCAGTATTTT.

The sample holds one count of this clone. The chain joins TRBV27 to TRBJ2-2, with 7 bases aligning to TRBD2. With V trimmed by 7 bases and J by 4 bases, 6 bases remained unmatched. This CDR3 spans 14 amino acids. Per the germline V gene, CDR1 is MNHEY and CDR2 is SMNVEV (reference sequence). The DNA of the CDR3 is TGTGCCAGCAATTTCGGGGAGGGCACCGGGGAGCTGTTTTTT. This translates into CASNFGEGTGELFF.

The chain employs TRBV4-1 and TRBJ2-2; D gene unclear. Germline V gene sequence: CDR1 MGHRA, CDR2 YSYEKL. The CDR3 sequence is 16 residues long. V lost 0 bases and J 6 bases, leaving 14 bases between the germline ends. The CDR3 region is CASSQDQGYRAGELFF. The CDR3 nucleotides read TGCGCCAGCAGCCAAGATCAAGGCTATAGGGCCGGGGAGCTGTTTTTT.

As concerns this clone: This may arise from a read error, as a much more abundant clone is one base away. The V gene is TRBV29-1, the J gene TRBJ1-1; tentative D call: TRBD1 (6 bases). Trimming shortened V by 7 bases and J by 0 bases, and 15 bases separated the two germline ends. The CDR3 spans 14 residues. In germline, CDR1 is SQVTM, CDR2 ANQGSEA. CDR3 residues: CSAFAGTLNTEAFF. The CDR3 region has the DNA TGCAGCGCTTTCGCCGGGACATTGAACACTGAAGCTTTCTTT.

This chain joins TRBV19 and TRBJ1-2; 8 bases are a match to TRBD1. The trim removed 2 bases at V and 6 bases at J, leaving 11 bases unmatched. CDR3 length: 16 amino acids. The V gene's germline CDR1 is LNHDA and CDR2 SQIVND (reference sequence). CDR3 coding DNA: TGTGCCAGTAGTATATCCTGGACAGGGAAGGGAGATGGCTACACCTTC. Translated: CASSISWTGKGDGYTF. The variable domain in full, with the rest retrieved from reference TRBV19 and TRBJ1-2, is DGGITQSPKYLFRKEGQNVTLSCEQNLNHDAMYWYRQDPGQGLRLIYYSQIVNDFQKGDIAEGYSVSREKKESFPLTVTSAQKNPTAFYLCASSISWTGKGDGYTFGSGTRLTVV.

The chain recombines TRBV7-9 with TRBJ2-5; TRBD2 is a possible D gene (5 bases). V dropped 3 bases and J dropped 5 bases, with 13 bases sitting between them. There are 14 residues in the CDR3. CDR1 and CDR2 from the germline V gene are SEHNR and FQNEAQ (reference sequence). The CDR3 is CASSFPSGMETQYF. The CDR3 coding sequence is TGTGCCAGCAGCTTTCCGTCGGGGATGGAGACCCAGTACTTC.